A single sample is the source of the 19 T cell receptor beta chains below, sequenced in a study of CD8+CD57+ T cells in acquired aplastic anemia. The template used for profiling TCR beta VDJ and CDR3 was genomic DNA. TCRdb reanalysed the reads using MiXCR and keeps one entry per CDR3 protein. The sample records 270,000 or so distinct CDR3 sequences, roughly 82% being singletons. The sequenced patients had an expansion of CD8+CD57+ cells seen by flow cytometry. The sample taken for sequencing was sorted CD4+, CD8+, or CD8+CD57+ T cells (not recorded which) from PBMCs. These receptors were taken from a human donor with aplastic anemia.

The rearrangement uses TRBV7-4 and TRBJ1-3, with a possible D match to TRBD1 (6 bases). Trimming left V 5 bases short and J 4 bases short, with 18 bases between. Germline V gene lookup returns CDR1 SGHVT and CDR2 SQSDAQ. The CDR3 length is 16 residues. The CDR3 DNA sequence: TGTGCCAGCAGCAGGACAGCACCAAACGCGGGAAACACCATATATTTT. Amino acids: CASSRTAPNAGNTIYF.

With respect to this clonotype: No conserved phenylalanine or tryptophan ends this CDR3, so it is likely a read error. The limits of the CDR3 on the DNA are not certain, so only TCRdb's listed CDR3 is given. The chain has TRBV7-2 and TRBJ1-2; the table gives TRBD1 as D, unverified against the DNA. The germline V gene encodes CDR1 SGHTA and CDR2 FQGNSA. The CDR3 sequence runs 13 residues, both termini included. CDR3 in amino acids: CASSQALGADYGY.

The rearrangement links TRBV9 to TRBJ2-3; D is unresolved. The V gene's germline CDR1 is SGDLS and CDR2 YYNGEE. The CDR3 runs to 14 residues. Trimming took 0 bases from V and 15 from J, leaving 20 bases between them. The CDR3 nucleotides are TGTGCCAGCAGCGTAGAGGACGGTCCCGAGGCGAACTATTTT. It encodes CASSVEDGPEANYF.

This clonotype was recorded only once. The CDR3 carries no conserved terminal phenylalanine or tryptophan, so it likely arises from a read error. It is unclear where the CDR3 begins or ends on the DNA, so no DNA is shown, and the CDR3 is as TCRdb lists it. V and J are TRBV15 and TRBJ2-6; TRBD2, the table's D call, lacks a check against the DNA. CDR1 is LNHNV, CDR2 YYDKDF, per germline (reference sequence). The CDR3 extends over 16 residues, inclusive of both ends. This chain's CDR3 is CATSRASHQEAHYFTL.

Turning to this clonotype: A junction end diverges from the germline sequence, so it may reflect a read error. The chain uses TRBV7-9 and TRBJ2-3; the D gene is possibly TRBD2 (5 bases). CDR1 SEHNR and CDR2 FQNEAQ come from the germline V gene (reference sequence). The CDR3 spans 14 residues. CDR3 protein: CASSVALGPGLETF. Here the CDR3 DNA reads TGTGCCAGCAGCGTAGCCTTAGGGCCGGGGTTGGAGACTTTT.

V usage is TRBV11-3 and J usage is TRBJ2-5; perhaps TRBD1 as D (5 bases). This CDR3 is built from 15 residues. Germline values: CDR1 SGHNT, CDR2 YENEEA. Trimming took off 3 bases at V and 2 bases at J, with 13 bases between the two ends. In nucleotides, the CDR3 is TGTGCCAGCAGCTTTGAACTGACAGCTCAAGAGACCCAGTACTTC. It specifies CASSFELTAQETQYF.

The rearrangement uses TRBV19 and TRBJ1-1, with a weak D call TRBD1 (6 bases). Per germline, CDR1 LNHDA and CDR2 SQIVND (reference sequence). The CDR3 totals 15 residues. Trimming shortened V by 1 base and J by 13 bases, and 22 bases separated the two germline ends. In nucleotides, the CDR3 is TGTGCCAGTAGTATAGCGGGGGCAGGCTACAATGAGGATTTCTTT. The encoded protein is CASSIAGAGYNEDFF.

This chain uses TRBV7-8 with TRBJ2-1; D is possibly TRBD2 (7 bases). From germline, CDR1 is SGHVS and CDR2 FQNEAQ. Deletions cut 3 bases from V and 8 bases from J, with 20 bases between. CDR3 length: 16 amino acids. The CDR3 DNA sequence: TGTGCCAGCAGCTTTCAAAGAAGGGGGGGGAGGCATGAGCAGTTCTTC. This codes for CASSFQRRGGRHEQFF. Filled out from reference TRBV7-8 and TRBJ2-1, the complete variable domain reads GAGVSQSPRYKVAKRGQDVALRCDPISGHVSLFWYQQALGQGPEFLTYFQNEAQLDKSGLPSDRFFAERPEGSVSTLKIQRTQQEDSAVYLCASSFQRRGGRHEQFFGPGTRLTVL.

Note on this clonotype: The junction differs from germline at one of its ends, possibly a read error. This chain links TRBV7-3 with TRBJ2-3; a possible D gene is TRBD2 (6 bases). CDR3 size: 14 residues. Germline values: CDR1 SGHTA, CDR2 FQGTGA. The CDR3 DNA reads as TGTGCCAGCAGTTCTGGCGGGACTTGCGGAACGCCCCAGTTT. Amino acids: CASSSGGTCGTPQF.

About this clonotype: It is likely a read error, because the conserved phenylalanine at the end of the CDR3 is missing. The DNA is left out, because the CDR3 cannot be placed on it with certainty; the CDR3 is given as TCRdb lists it. V usage is TRBV2 and J usage is TRBJ2-3; the tabulated D call, TRBD1, remains unverified against the DNA. From its first to its last residue, the CDR3 has 12 amino acids. Germline lookup yields CDR1 SNHLY and CDR2 FYNNEI. CDR3: CASGDGSAEPQY.

Concerning this clonotype: The CDR3 does not end in the conserved phenylalanine or tryptophan, so this is likely a read error. It is unclear where the CDR3 begins or ends on the DNA, so no DNA is shown, and the CDR3 is as TCRdb lists it. CDR3 sequence reads: CASSDGGIQERFG. J is TRBJ2-1 and V is TRBV16; the table's D call TRBD1 went unverified against the DNA. Germline loops: CDR1 KGHSY, CDR2 FQNENV. The CDR3 sequence runs 13 residues, both termini included.

This clonotype came up a few times. The chain joins TRBV7-2 to TRBJ2-1, with D unresolved. The J call is doubtful: the DNA matches TRBJ2-7 better. The germline V gene has CDR1 SGHTA and CDR2 FQGNSA. The CDR3 totals 14 residues. For the CDR3, the DNA is TGTGCCAGCAGCTTGGGCCTCTCCTACAATGAGCAGTACTTC. This gives the protein CASSLGLSYNEQYF.

On this clonotype itself: At one end the junction does not follow the germline gene, possibly because of a read error. The J gene is TRBJ1-5, the V gene TRBV2, with D unclear. CDR1 and CDR2 (germline): SNHLY, FYNNEI. The CDR3 length is 15 residues. The CDR3 region is CASSQLESLLYPQYF. CDR3 nucleotides: TGTGCCAGCAGTCAACTAGAATCACTACTCTACCCCCAGTATTTC.

As for this clonotype: Compared with germline, one end of the junction differs, possibly owing to a read error. The chain uses TRBV23-1 and TRBJ1-1, with TRBD1 matching over 7 bases. TRBV23-1 is placed among ORFs of uncertain function. The length of the CDR3 is 15 residues. In DNA, the CDR3 is TGTGCTAGCAGCTTAAAGGGGGCAGGTTTCACTGAAGCTTTCTTT. As protein: CASSLKGAGFTEAFF.

This clonotype was recorded once. This sequence joins TRBV7-4 and TRBJ2-3, with a weak D call TRBD1 (6 bases). The CDR3 has 14 amino acids. Trimming removed 5 bases from V and 15 bases from J, with 24 bases in between. CDR1 is SGHVT and CDR2 is SQSDAQ in the germline V gene. The CDR3 DNA reads as TGTGCCAGCAGCCATACAGGGTTGGGAAACACGCTATATTTT. Protein: CASSHTGLGNTLYF. Based on the CDR3 plus reference TRBV7-4 and TRBJ2-3, the full variable domain is GAGVSQSPRYKVAKRGRDVALRCDSISGHVTLYWYRQTLGQGSEVLTYSQSDAQRDKSGRPSGRFSAERPERSVSTLKIQRTEQGDSAVYLCASSHTGLGNTLYFGPGTRLTVL.

This clonotype is a singleton in its sample. The chain employs TRBV20-1 and TRBJ1-6; TRBD1 matches 8 bases. This CDR3 is 14 amino acids long. J was trimmed by 8 bases and V by 6 bases; bases with no gene match: 9. Looked up from germline, CDR1 is DFQATT and CDR2 is SNEGSKA (reference sequence). CDR3 sequence: CSAKTGQGYSPLHF. The DNA of the CDR3 is TGCAGTGCAAAGACAGGACAGGGTTATTCACCCCTCCACTTT.

This clonotype has only one observation. For the CDR3, the DNA is TGTGCCAGCGGCGTAGCGGGAGGTCCCGATACGAGGTATTTT. As protein: CASGVAGGPDTRYF. This chain links TRBV7-8 with TRBJ2-3; 10 nucleotides match TRBD2. Germline V gene sequence: CDR1 SGHVS, CDR2 FQNEAQ. The V gene end was trimmed by 8 bases and the J gene end by 14 bases; junction bases not matched to a gene: 16. The CDR3 runs 14 residues. Based on the CDR3 plus reference TRBV7-8 and TRBJ2-3, the full variable domain is GAGVSQSPRYKVAKRGQDVALRCDPISGHVSLFWYQQALGQGPEFLTYFQNEAQLDKSGLPSDRFFAERPEGSVSTLKIQRTQQEDSAVYLCASGVAGGPDTRYFGPGTRLTVL.

The chain employs TRBV7-6 and TRBJ1-1, with 7 bases matching TRBD1. Trimming cost V 2 bases and J 12 bases; bases outside gene matches: 15. Germline CDR1 reads SGHVS; CDR2 reads FNYEAQ. The CDR3 is 15 residues long. The CDR3 loop is CASSLTAGGGADTFF. As DNA, the CDR3 is TGTGCCAGCAGCTTAACGGCAGGGGGAGGGGCAGATACTTTCTTT.

Turning to this clonotype: This likely comes from a read error, as the CDR3 has no conserved phenylalanine or tryptophan at its end. The DNA is left out, because the CDR3 cannot be placed on it with certainty; the CDR3 is given as TCRdb lists it. The chain carries TRBV7-8 and TRBJ2-5; the D call in the table, TRBD2, was not verified against the DNA. With termini counted, the CDR3 has 15 amino acids. The germline gives CDR1 SGHVS, CDR2 FQNEAQ. The CDR3 protein is CASSLGGGRDTQYYS.